These 22 T cell receptor beta chains came from one sample sequenced in a study of CD8 T cells in Susac syndrome. The authors reverse transcribed roughly 0.5 to 1 ug RNA with random hexamers. TCRdb used MiXCR to reprocess the immunoSEQ multiplex PCR reads, holding one entry per CDR3 protein. The data contain 350,000 to 550,000 distinct CDR3 sequences, more than 80% of them singletons. The source material was CD8+ T cells from PBMCs. All receptors derive from a human donor with multiple sclerosis.

This chain connects TRBV30 to TRBJ2-1; D not certain. The CDR3 extends over 13 amino acids. V was pared by 4 bases and J by 3 bases, with 10 bases between. The V gene's germline CDR1 is GTSNPN and CDR2 SVGIG (reference sequence). In nucleotides, the CDR3 is TGTGCCTGGACCTATGGGCTCTACAATGAGCAGTTCTTC. Amino acid sequence: CAWTYGLYNEQFF.

V is TRBV3-1 and J is TRBJ2-2; D tentatively fits TRBD1 or TRBD2 (5 bases each). This CDR3 is built from 16 residues. CDR1 LGHDT and CDR2 YNNKEL come from the germline V gene (reference sequence). The V and J ends lost 4 bases and 5 bases respectively, with 17 bases between them. Here the CDR3 reads CASSLIGTGETGELFF. The CDR3 DNA sequence: TGTGCCAGCAGCCTGATAGGGACCGGGGAGACCGGGGAGCTGTTTTTT.

The chain joins TRBV20-1 to TRBJ2-7, with D hard to call. Per the germline V gene, CDR1 is DFQATT and CDR2 is SNEGSKA (reference sequence). V lost 0 bases and J lost 0, with 9 bases in between. The CDR3 spans 14 residues. CDR3 amino acids: CSARDPTTSYEQYF. Here the CDR3 DNA reads TGCAGTGCTAGAGATCCAACCACCTCCTACGAGCAGTACTTC.

This clonotype was picked up a small number of times. The gene calls are TRBV5-4 and TRBJ1-5; D is unresolved. CDR1 is SGHNT and CDR2 is YYREEE in the germline V gene (reference sequence). Trimming took off 0 bases at V and 7 bases at J, with 8 bases between the two ends. The CDR3 length is 13 residues. The DNA of the CDR3 is TGTGCCAGCAGCTTGGAGGGCCGGCAGCCCCAGCATTTT. Translated, it gives CASSLEGRQPQHF.

This sequence joins TRBV4-1 and TRBJ2-2; D not certain. CDR1 is MGHRA and CDR2 is YSYEKL in the germline V gene. This CDR3 region has 14 residues. V lost 3 bases and J lost 1, with 6 bases in between. CDR3 loop: CASSQSQNTGELFF. Written as DNA, the CDR3 is TGCGCCAGCAGCCAGTCACAGAACACCGGGGAGCTGTTTTTT.

V usage is TRBV30 and J usage is TRBJ1-2; 8 bases match TRBD1. Unmatched junction bases numbered 12, after V lost 4 bases and J lost 8 bases. The germline V gene encodes CDR1 GTSNPN and CDR2 SVGIG (reference sequence). The CDR3 has 14 residues. CDR3 in amino acids: CAWIFKGTGEGYTF. CDR3 nucleotides: TGTGCCTGGATCTTTAAAGGGACAGGAGAAGGCTACACCTTC. The whole variable domain, remainder taken from reference TRBV30 and TRBJ1-2, is SQTIHQWPATLVQPVGSPLSLECTVEGTSNPNLYWYRQAAGRGLQLLFYSVGIGQISSEVPQNLSASRPQDRQFILSSKKLLLSDSGFYLCAWIFKGTGEGYTFGSGTRLTVV.

This chain uses TRBV20-1 with TRBJ2-7; maybe TRBD1 (6 bases). Germline loops: CDR1 DFQATT, CDR2 SNEGSKA (reference sequence). Between the trimmed V and J ends, which lost 0 bases and 4 bases, there was a span of 7 bases. The CDR3 sequence is 12 residues long. The DNA for the CDR3 is TGCAGTGCTAGAGATCAGGGGTACGAGCAGTACTTC. Its translation is CSARDQGYEQYF.

The rearrangement uses TRBV4-1 and TRBJ1-4; 10 bases are shared with TRBD1. J gave up 5 bases and V 4 bases, and 7 bases lay outside the gene matches. Germline V gene data show CDR1 as MGHRA and CDR2 as YSYEKL. There are 16 residues in the CDR3. The DNA for the CDR3 is TGCGCCAGCAGCCCCGGACAGGGGGTGACAAATGAAAAACTGTTTTTT. Its protein product is CASSPGQGVTNEKLFF.

V usage is TRBV4-1 and J usage is TRBJ2-1; D may be TRBD1 or TRBD2 (6 bases each). V dropped 7 bases and J dropped 5 bases, with 21 bases sitting between them. Germline V gene lookup returns CDR1 MGHRA and CDR2 YSYEKL. The CDR3 consists of 16 residues. CDR3 DNA: TGCGCCAGCACCAAAAATAAGGGGGGACCTGACAATGAGCAGTTCTTC. Its translation: CASTKNKGGPDNEQFF.

This rearrangement joins TRBV6-5 to TRBJ2-7; 7 bases match TRBD2. Looked up from germline, CDR1 is MNHEY and CDR2 is SVGAGI. The CDR3 has 16 amino acids. Trimming cost V 2 bases and J 7 bases; bases outside gene matches: 14. In nucleotides, the CDR3 is TGTGCCAGCAGTTACACCTCGGGGGGTGAATTGTGGGAGCAGTACTTC. Translation gives CASSYTSGGELWEQYF.

The chain uses TRBV7-9 and TRBJ2-3; D gene unclear. Trimming shortened V by 5 bases and J by 4 bases, and 16 bases separated the two germline ends. Per the germline V gene, CDR1 is SEHNR and CDR2 is FQNEAQ (reference sequence). CDR3 length: 15 amino acids. The CDR3 DNA sequence: TGTGCCAGCAGCCTCGACTCTCCTACGGCAGATACGCAGTATTTT. Protein product: CASSLDSPTADTQYF.

The J gene is TRBJ2-5, the V gene TRBV23-1; 7 nucleotides line up with TRBD1. TRBV23-1 is sorted into the ORF group, with uncertain function. This CDR3 is 17 amino acids long. The J segment lost 9 bases and the V segment lost 2 bases, leaving 18 bases of the junction unmatched. CDR3 in DNA: TGCGCCAGCAGTCAACAATCTAGGACCAGGGGGTGCGGTGCCCAGTACTTC. Its protein product is CASSQQSRTRGCGAQYF.

V is TRBV19 and J is TRBJ2-1, with D tentatively TRBD2 (6 bases). CDR3 length equals 13 residues. The germline V and J ends were trimmed by 0 bases and 12 bases, with 12 bases remaining between them. Per the germline V gene, CDR1 is LNHDA and CDR2 is SQIVND (reference sequence). CDR3 DNA sequence: TGTGCCAGTAGTATAGATGACTCTAGCGCGCAGTTCTTC. Amino acid sequence: CASSIDDSSAQFF.

This clonotype was seen only a few times. The V call is TRBV5-1, the J call TRBJ2-3; D gene uncertain. Trimming removed 6 bases at V and 1 base at J, with 9 bases between. CDR3 length: 13 amino acids. The germline V gene encodes CDR1 SGHRS and CDR2 YFSETQ. In DNA, the CDR3 is TGCGCCAGCAAGCCCGGCGGCACAGATACGCAGTATTTT. The encoded protein is CASKPGGTDTQYF. The full variable domain, in which reference TRBV5-1 and TRBJ2-3 provide the parts outside the CDR3, is KAGVTQTPRYLIKTRGQQVTLSCSPISGHRSVSWYQQTPGQGLQFLFEYFSETQRNKGNFPGRFSGRQFSNSRSEMNVSTLELGDSALYLCASKPGGTDTQYFGPGTRLTVL.

This clonotype has only one observation. The V gene is TRBV28, the J gene TRBJ2-3, with 8 bases fitting TRBD2. V shed 11 bases, J shed 6 bases, and the junction held 13 bases outside the gene matches. Germline V gene data show CDR1 as MDHEN and CDR2 as SYDVKM. CDR3 length: 14 amino acids. CDR3 in amino acids: CAVFGTRVPDTQYF. The CDR3 DNA is TGTGCCGTTTTCGGGACTAGGGTACCGGATACGCAGTATTTT.

The chain is built from TRBV27 and TRBJ2-7, with 9 bases matching TRBD1. Germline CDR1 MNHEY, CDR2 SMNVEV (reference sequence). This CDR3 is 15 amino acids long. V shed 0 bases, J shed 3 bases, and the junction held 3 bases outside the gene matches. For the CDR3, the DNA is TGTGCCAGCAGTTTATCCCCGGGACAGGGCTACGAGCAGTACTTC. It specifies CASSLSPGQGYEQYF.

This chain links TRBV3-1 with TRBJ2-1; a possible D gene is TRBD2 (6 bases). Trimming removed 1 base from V and 7 bases from J, with 11 bases in between. This CDR3 region has 14 residues. Germline loops: CDR1 LGHDT, CDR2 YNNKEL (reference sequence). This CDR3 is CASSQVLSGNEQFF. In DNA, the CDR3 is TGTGCCAGCAGCCAAGTACTAAGCGGGAATGAGCAGTTCTTC.

This clonotype was detected only once. The J gene is TRBJ1-4, the V gene TRBV28; D ambiguous. This CDR3 comprises 16 residues. Germline assignment: CDR1 MDHEN and CDR2 SYDVKM. Trimming pared 4 bases from V and 4 bases from J, leaving 16 bases between. CDR3 residues: CASSSRLVDYNEKLFF. The CDR3 DNA is TGTGCCAGCAGTTCCCGGTTAGTCGACTATAATGAAAAACTGTTTTTT.

The V call is TRBV28, the J call TRBJ2-1; D gene ambiguous. The germline CDR1 and CDR2 sequences are MDHEN and SYDVKM. V was shortened by 7 bases and J by 0 bases, with 10 bases between the two germline ends. This CDR3 contains 14 residues. The CDR3 region has the DNA TGTGCCAGCAAGGTTCCGAGCTCCTACAATGAGCAGTTCTTC. Translating gives CASKVPSSYNEQFF. Using reference TRBV28 and TRBJ2-1 for the parts outside the CDR3, the full variable domain is DVKVTQSSRYLVKRTGEKVFLECVQDMDHENMFWYRQDPGLGLRLIYFSYDVKMKEKGDIPEGYSVSREKKERFSLILESASTNQTSMYLCASKVPSSYNEQFFGPGTRLTVL.

J is TRBJ2-7 and V is TRBV7-9, with TRBD1 as a possible D gene (6 bases). V was pared by 3 bases and J by 7 bases, with 16 bases between. Germline V CDR1 and CDR2: SEHNR, FQNEAQ (reference sequence). The CDR3 spans 14 residues. CDR3 sequence: CASSLGAGTWEQYF. The CDR3, as DNA: TGTGCCAGCAGCTTGGGGGCAGGAACCTGGGAGCAGTACTTC.

As to this clonotype: One end of the junction varies from germline; a read error may be responsible. V is TRBV7-7 and J is TRBJ2-2, with TRBD2 matching over 11 bases. The CDR3 is made up of 16 amino acids. Germline CDR1 reads SSHAT; CDR2 reads FNYEAQ (reference sequence). In DNA, the CDR3 is TGTGCTAGCAGCTCAGTACTAGCGGGAGCCCCCGGGGAGCTGTTTTTT. Translation gives CASSSVLAGAPGELFF.

This chain links TRBV4-2 with TRBJ2-1, with a tentative D call TRBD1 (6 bases). The CDR3 runs to 13 residues. CDR1 LGHNA and CDR2 YNFKEQ come from the germline V gene. V was clipped by 1 base and J by 8 bases, with 9 bases between them. CDR3 residues: CASSQVPGDEQFF. CDR3 nucleotides: TGTGCCAGCAGCCAAGTTCCAGGGGATGAGCAGTTCTTC.